This note documents a single TCR beta chain sequence. What it binds is not known. CD45RO negativity and positive selection for CCR7 defined naive CD8 cells, a population that excluded terminally differentiated effector memory CD45RA+ cells. Assay: immunoSEQ multiplex PCR; the TCRdb copy retains only in-frame clones and omits some. This table holds millions of clones, less than 95% found once. Germline CDR1 and CDR2: LNHDA and SQIVND (reference sequence). Trimming cost V 9 bases and J 1 base; bases outside gene matches: 11. The CDR3 extends over 16 amino acids. The source of the sample is a study of shared clonotypes between healthy human individuals. Study-wide results and caveats: Shared clonotypes across all four donors exceeded non-shared ones in generation probability. Clonotype sharing among the donors was expected to vary with sequencing depth.

The V gene is TRBV19, the J gene TRBJ2-2, with TRBD2 identical over 7 bases. The source is a man between 18 and 29 years old in good health. Sequenced sample: naive CD8+ T cells sorted from blood. The CDR3 DNA reads as TGTGCCAGCTGGGGAGCGGGGCGTGGGAACACCGGGGAGCTGTTTTTT. Translated, it gives CASWGAGRGNTGELFF.